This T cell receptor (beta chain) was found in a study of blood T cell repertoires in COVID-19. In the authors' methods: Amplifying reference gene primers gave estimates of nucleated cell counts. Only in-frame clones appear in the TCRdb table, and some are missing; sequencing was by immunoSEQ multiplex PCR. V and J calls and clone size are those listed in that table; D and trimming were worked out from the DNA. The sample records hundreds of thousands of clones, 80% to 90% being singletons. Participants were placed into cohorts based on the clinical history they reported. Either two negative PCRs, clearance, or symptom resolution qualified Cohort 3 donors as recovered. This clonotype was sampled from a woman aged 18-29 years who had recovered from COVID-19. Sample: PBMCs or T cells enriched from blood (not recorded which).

CDR3 residues: CASSEQPRGTEAFF. In DNA form, the CDR3 reads TGCGCCAGCAGTGAGCAGCCACGGGGCACTGAAGCTTTCTTT. The genes are TRBV10-1 and TRBJ1-1; D is ambiguous. CDR3 length equals 14 residues. V was shortened by 2 bases and J by 4 bases, with 11 bases between the two germline ends. The germline CDR1 and CDR2 sequences are WNHNN and SYGVQD (reference sequence).